The 9 T cell receptor beta chains in this list originate from one sample, sequenced in a study of cytomegalovirus exposure and HLA in healthy donors. The data were produced by immunoSEQ multiplex PCR, yet TCRdb's version contains in-frame clones alone and is incomplete. This sample has 130,000 to 150,000 clones, with roughly nine tenths found just once. Specimen: PBMCs. The receptors originated from a woman between 18 and 29 years old in good health and CMV-seropositive.

This clone was seen more than once but under ten times. The J gene is TRBJ1-1, the V gene TRBV5-1; D is unresolved. The CDR3 has 13 amino acids. Trimming left V 4 bases short and J 0 bases short, with 7 bases between. Germline V CDR1 and CDR2: SGHRS, YFSETQ. CDR3: CASSRVMNTEAFF. The CDR3, as DNA: TGCGCCAGCAGCCGGGTCATGAACACTGAAGCTTTCTTT.

This rearrangement joins TRBV28 to TRBJ1-5; TRBD1 is a possible D gene (5 bases). Trimming pared 9 bases from V and 2 bases from J, leaving 14 bases between. Germline values: CDR1 MDHEN, CDR2 SYDVKM. The CDR3 has 14 amino acids. CDR3 nucleotides: TGTGCCAGTATGAGGCAGGGCGGCAATCAGCCCCAGCATTTT. Translating gives CASMRQGGNQPQHF. The full variable domain, rest sourced from reference TRBV28 and TRBJ1-5, is DVKVTQSSRYLVKRTGEKVFLECVQDMDHENMFWYRQDPGLGLRLIYFSYDVKMKEKGDIPEGYSVSREKKERFSLILESASTNQTSMYLCASMRQGGNQPQHFGDGTRLSIL.

The chain recombines TRBV5-1 with TRBJ1-5; the D is unclear. V lost 0 bases and J lost 1, with 11 bases in between. The CDR3 is 16 amino acids. Germline V gives CDR1 SGHRS, CDR2 YFSETQ. The CDR3, as DNA: TGCGCCAGCAGCTTGGGGGAGGACTTAAGCAATCAGCCCCAGCATTTT. Protein: CASSLGEDLSNQPQHF. Complete variable domain (other parts from reference TRBV5-1 and TRBJ1-5): KAGVTQTPRYLIKTRGQQVTLSCSPISGHRSVSWYQQTPGQGLQFLFEYFSETQRNKGNFPGRFSGRQFSNSRSEMNVSTLELGDSALYLCASSLGEDLSNQPQHFGDGTRLSIL.

J is TRBJ2-5 and V is TRBV28; TRBD1 is a possible D gene (5 bases). This CDR3 spans 13 amino acids. V was clipped by 3 bases and J by 2 bases, with 7 bases between them. CDR1 MDHEN and CDR2 SYDVKM come from the germline V gene. As DNA, the CDR3 is TGTGCCAGCAGTTTGTACAGGCAAGAGACCCAGTACTTC. This translates into CASSLYRQETQYF.

V is TRBV28 and J is TRBJ1-2; 9 positions agree with TRBD1. From germline, CDR1 is MDHEN and CDR2 SYDVKM. The CDR3 totals 13 residues. Trimming at V came to 7 bases and at J to 10 bases, leaving 10 bases not matched to a gene. CDR3 bases: TGTGCCAGCACTGGGACAGGGAGAGTAGTCTACACCTTC. Protein sequence: CASTGTGRVVYTF.

The chain is built from TRBV5-8 and TRBJ2-7; unclear D gene. The CDR3 loop spans 12 amino acids. Trimming left V 1 base short and J 4 bases short, with 6 bases between. The germline CDR1 and CDR2 sequences are SGHTS and YDEGEE. CDR3 sequence (DNA): TGTGCCAGCAGCTTGAATGAGTACGAGCAGTACTTC. Protein sequence: CASSLNEYEQYF.

This clone turned up a few times. The V gene is TRBV5-6, the J gene TRBJ2-4; no definite D call. There are 14 residues in the CDR3. Germline V CDR1 and CDR2: SGHDT, YYEEEE. The V end was cut by 0 bases, the J end by 5 bases, with 9 bases between. The DNA of the CDR3 is TGTGCCAGCAGCTTGGCTAATCAGGAAAACATTCAGTACTTC. Translating gives CASSLANQENIQYF.

This chain connects TRBV5-1 to TRBJ1-1; 8 bases agree with TRBD1. Germline V gene sequence: CDR1 SGHRS, CDR2 YFSETQ. CDR3 length: 15 residues. Trimming at V came to 1 base and at J to 4 bases, leaving 6 bases not matched to a gene. CDR3 nucleotide sequence: TGCGCCAGCAGCTTGTTCGGACAGGGAGTCACTGAAGCTTTCTTT. It is translated as CASSLFGQGVTEAFF.

V is TRBV6-6 and J is TRBJ2-7; weak D call: TRBD2 (6 bases). Germline V gene sequence: CDR1 MNHNY, CDR2 SVGAGI (reference sequence). The CDR3 is 14 residues long. Trimming stripped 8 bases from V and 2 bases from J, with 16 bases between. DNA of the CDR3: TGTGCCAGCGGGCGGGATCAGGGAGCCTACGAGCAGTACTTC. This codes for CASGRDQGAYEQYF.